The present TCR beta chain was sequenced within a study of cytomegalovirus exposure and HLA in healthy donors. This CDR3 is 16 amino acids long. Unmatched junction bases numbered 10, after V lost 6 bases and J lost 0 bases. From germline, CDR1 is LNHDA and CDR2 SQIVND (reference sequence). PCR was performed using 60 Vbeta and 13 Jbeta primers. Assay used: immunoSEQ multiplex PCR; TCRdb lists only in-frame clones, some missing. The repertoire includes approximately 260,000 clones, 80% to 95% of them detected once, and 1.7% sits in the top ten. This sequence originates from a girl aged 2 to 9 in good health and CMV-seronegative. The chain recombines TRBV19 with TRBJ1-2; 7 bases fit TRBD1. Sequences were obtained from PBMCs. In nucleotides, the CDR3 is TGTGCCAGTAGCTTTTCCGGGACAGCACCTAACTATGGCTACACCTTC. This encodes CASSFSGTAPNYGYTF.